A selection of T cell receptor beta chains follows, all from one sample in a study of blood T cell repertoires in COVID-19. Produced via immunoSEQ multiplex PCR; TCRdb's table is partial and in-frame only. The table has tens of thousands of clones, roughly nine tenths seen once; the top ten hold 1.6%. What was sequenced was peripheral blood. These receptor sequences come from a man aged 55 to 69 with acute or convalescent COVID-19. The CDR3 runs from the conserved cysteine through the conserved F or W. Fields, in order: D gene, V gene, J gene, clone size, CDR3 DNA, CDR3 protein. A D gene is named only where the DNA matches it firmly. Some rows mark clone size as missing; the rest say once, few, many or name a class of expanded clone.

d_gene: TRBD1
v_gene: TRBV3-1/TRBV3-2
j_gene: TRBJ2-7
abundance: -
CDR3nt: TGTGCCAGCAGCCGAGGACAGGGAGGAGGCTACGAGCAGTACTTC
CDR3aa: CASSRGQGGGYEQYF

d_gene: -
v_gene: TRBV6-5
j_gene: TRBJ1-5
abundance: few
CDR3nt: TGTGCCAGCAGACCAGGGGTTAGCAATCAGCCCCAGCATTTT
CDR3aa: CASRPGVSNQPQHF

d_gene: TRBD2
v_gene: TRBV5-4
j_gene: TRBJ2-5
abundance: -
CDR3nt: TGTGCCAGCAGCTTTAAGGGACTAATGAGTTGGGAGACCCAGTACTTC
CDR3aa: CASSFKGLMSWETQYF

d_gene: -
v_gene: TRBV27
j_gene: TRBJ2-1
abundance: -
CDR3nt: TGTGCCAGCAGTTTATCGAGCCCTGGGGCAAAGCCTAGGAATGAGCAGTTCTTC
CDR3aa: CASSLSSPGAKPRNEQFF

d_gene: TRBD1
v_gene: TRBV29-1
j_gene: TRBJ1-2
abundance: -
CDR3nt: TGCAGCGCATACTCAGGGACAGGGACTCATGGCTACACCTTC
CDR3aa: CSAYSGTGTHGYTF

d_gene: -
v_gene: TRBV11-2
j_gene: TRBJ2-5
abundance: -
CDR3nt: TGTGCCAGCAGCTTATGGCCGACAGGAACTTCCCAAGAGACCCAGTACTTC
CDR3aa: CASSLWPTGTSQETQYF

d_gene: TRBD1
v_gene: TRBV18
j_gene: TRBJ1-1
abundance: -
CDR3nt: TGTGCCAGCTCACCACTGTTGGGACAGTACACTGAAGCTTTCTTT
CDR3aa: CASSPLLGQYTEAFF

d_gene: -
v_gene: TRBV6-5
j_gene: TRBJ2-1
abundance: -
CDR3nt: TGTGCCAGCTCCCTACTCAGGGGATCCTACAATGAGCAGTTCTTC
CDR3aa: CASSLLRGSYNEQFF

d_gene: -
v_gene: TRBV7-6
j_gene: TRBJ2-3
abundance: -
CDR3nt: TGTGCCAGCAGCCAGACAAAATGGGCCTTACAAACAGATACGCAGTATTTT
CDR3aa: CASSQTKWALQTDTQYF

d_gene: -
v_gene: TRBV5-1
j_gene: TRBJ2-3
abundance: once
CDR3nt: TGCGCCAGCAGCTTCCGCGAGGTCCCTCACACAGATACGCAGTATTTT
CDR3aa: CASSFREVPHTDTQYF

d_gene: TRBD1
v_gene: TRBV28
j_gene: TRBJ1-6
abundance: -
CDR3nt: TGTGCCAGCAGTTCACCCGGGACAGGGAGTTCACCCCTCCACTTT
CDR3aa: CASSSPGTGSSPLHF

d_gene: -
v_gene: TRBV7-9
j_gene: TRBJ1-3
abundance: -
CDR3nt: TGTGCCAGCAGTTTTGTCACAGGTTCCTCTGGAAACACCATATATTTT
CDR3aa: CASSFVTGSSGNTIYF

d_gene: TRBD1
v_gene: TRBV5-4
j_gene: TRBJ2-2
abundance: -
CDR3nt: TGTGCCAGCAGCTTCGCCCCCGGACAGGGGGCCCGAACCGGGGAGCTGTTTTTT
CDR3aa: CASSFAPGQGARTGELFF

d_gene: -
v_gene: TRBV19
j_gene: TRBJ1-1
abundance: -
CDR3nt: TGTGCCAGTAGTGTGAGAGGGCCCAACACTGAAGCTTTCTTT
CDR3aa: CASSVRGPNTEAFF

d_gene: -
v_gene: TRBV13
j_gene: TRBJ2-2
abundance: -
CDR3nt: TGTGCCAGCAGCTTAGCTACAGGGAACACCGGGGAGCTGTTTTTT
CDR3aa: CASSLATGNTGELFF

d_gene: -
v_gene: TRBV9
j_gene: TRBJ2-7
abundance: -
CDR3nt: TGTGCCAGCAGCGCGCAAAGCGGTTCCTTCGACGAGCAGTACTTC
CDR3aa: CASSAQSGSFDEQYF

d_gene: TRBD1
v_gene: TRBV30
j_gene: TRBJ1-3
abundance: -
CDR3nt: TGTGCCTGGAGTACGGGACAGGCTAGGATGATTGGAAACACCATATATTTT
CDR3aa: CAWSTGQARMIGNTIYF

d_gene: TRBD2
v_gene: TRBV19
j_gene: TRBJ2-1
abundance: -
CDR3nt: TGTGCCAGTGAGTTTGGGACTAGCGGGGCCAATGAGCAGTTCTTC
CDR3aa: CASEFGTSGANEQFF

d_gene: -
v_gene: TRBV11-2
j_gene: TRBJ2-1
abundance: -
CDR3nt: TGTGCCAGCATTCAGGACTTGGGTGAGCAGTTCTTC
CDR3aa: CASIQDLGEQFF

d_gene: -
v_gene: TRBV7-9
j_gene: TRBJ1-6
abundance: -
CDR3nt: TGTGCCAGCAGCTTAACAACCAGACAGAATAATTCACCCCTCCACTTT
CDR3aa: CASSLTTRQNNSPLHF

d_gene: -
v_gene: TRBV11-2
j_gene: TRBJ2-1
abundance: -
CDR3nt: TGTGCCAGCAGACGTCTAGGCCCCTACAATGAGCAGTTCTTC
CDR3aa: CASRRLGPYNEQFF

d_gene: -
v_gene: TRBV7-2
j_gene: TRBJ2-7
abundance: -
CDR3nt: TGTGCCAGCAGCTTAGAGACCCAGAGTTTTAGCCACTTC
CDR3aa: CASSLETQSFSHF

d_gene: -
v_gene: TRBV19
j_gene: TRBJ1-5
abundance: -
CDR3nt: TGTGCCAGTAGTGGGCGGGAATATCAGCCCCAGCATTTT
CDR3aa: CASSGREYQPQHF

d_gene: TRBD1
v_gene: TRBV19
j_gene: TRBJ1-1
abundance: -
CDR3nt: TGTGCCAGTAGTCCCCGGACAGGTCGGAACACTGAAGCTTTCTTT
CDR3aa: CASSPRTGRNTEAFF

d_gene: TRBD1
v_gene: TRBV5-1
j_gene: TRBJ1-2
abundance: -
CDR3nt: TGCGCCAGCAGTTTCCTACCGGGACAGGGGGCAAGCTATGGCTACACCTTC
CDR3aa: CASSFLPGQGASYGYTF

d_gene: -
v_gene: TRBV5-1
j_gene: TRBJ1-5
abundance: -
CDR3nt: TGCGCCAGCAGCACGACAAGCAATCAGCCCCAGCATTTT
CDR3aa: CASSTTSNQPQHF